This T cell receptor (beta chain) was documented in a study of early T cells in non-severe SARS-CoV-2 infection. Individual cDNA molecules were tagged with unique molecular identifiers, the study reported. TCRdb reprocessed the 5' RACE reads via MiXCR and lists one record per CDR3 protein. The top ten hold about 2.7% of the sample, which has tens of thousands of distinct CDR3 sequences, 11% seen once. Overall study results and limits: VDJdb-based annotation leaned toward anti-spike CD8 responses and missed private and CD4 specificities.

The CDR3 sequence is 12 residues long. Germline V gene data show CDR1 as SQVTM and CDR2 as ANQGSEA. V dropped 7 bases and J dropped 1 base, with 10 bases sitting between them. This clonotype was seen only a few times. Antigen specificity is unknown. The origin of this receptor is an adult who was a healthcare worker with PCR-confirmed SARS-CoV-2 infection or an uninfected control (not recorded which). Specimen: whole blood, collected at baseline. The gene calls are TRBV29-1 and TRBJ1-1; the D gene is possibly TRBD1 (5 bases). The CDR3 protein is CSGAGGNTEAFF. CDR3 DNA sequence: TGCAGCGGAGCCGGGGGGAACACTGAAGCTTTCTTT.